This record concerns one T cell receptor beta chain sequence. This clone may be a read error of a much larger clone one base away. Time point reported: newly diagnosed GD, antithyroid drugs for less than 3 months. Making the TCR library involved RNA that had been extracted from PBMCs. The data are from a study of regulatory T cells in long-lasting Graves disease. Arm-PCR with iRepertoire HTBI primers amplified the CDR3 regions for these TCR beta libraries. One entry per CDR3 protein results from TCRdb running MiXCR on the multiplex PCR reads. The data hold 360,000 or so distinct CDR3 sequences, with 16% observed a single time. In addition, the sample was reused for a study of T cells in Graves' hyperthyroidism and ophthalmopathy.

This clonotype was sampled from a man aged 40-55 years with Graves disease. Here the sequenced sample was peripheral blood mononuclear cells (PBMCs), taken at new diagnosis, from a patient treated with antithyroid drugs.

The CDR3 here is CVTSEPGRMNTEAFF. The CDR3, as DNA: TGTGTCACCAGCGAACCGGGTCGAATGAACACTGAAGCTTTCTTT. This sequence joins TRBV15 and TRBJ1-1; no clear D. CDR1 is LNHNV, CDR2 YYDKDF, per germline (reference sequence). The CDR3 totals 15 residues.